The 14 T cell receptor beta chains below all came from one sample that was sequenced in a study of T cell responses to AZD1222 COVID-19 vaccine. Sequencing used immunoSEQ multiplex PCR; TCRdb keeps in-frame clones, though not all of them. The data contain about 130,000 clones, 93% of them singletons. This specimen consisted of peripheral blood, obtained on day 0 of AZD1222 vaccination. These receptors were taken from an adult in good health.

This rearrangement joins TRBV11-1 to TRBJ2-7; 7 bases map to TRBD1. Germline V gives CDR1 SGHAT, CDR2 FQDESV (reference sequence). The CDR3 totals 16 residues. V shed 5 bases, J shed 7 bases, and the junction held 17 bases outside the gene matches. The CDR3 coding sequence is TGTGCCAGCAGCCCGCGGACAGGACCGAGTATTGGGGAGCAGTACTTC. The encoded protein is CASSPRTGPSIGEQYF.

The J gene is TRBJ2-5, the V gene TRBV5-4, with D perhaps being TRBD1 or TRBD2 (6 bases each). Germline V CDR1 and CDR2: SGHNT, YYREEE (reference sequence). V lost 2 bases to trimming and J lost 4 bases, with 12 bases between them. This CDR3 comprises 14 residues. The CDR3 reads CASSFGGGRETQYF. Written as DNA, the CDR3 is TGTGCCAGCAGCTTTGGTGGGGGGCGAGAGACCCAGTACTTC. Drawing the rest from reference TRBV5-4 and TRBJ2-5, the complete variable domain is ETGVTQSPTHLIKTRGQQVTLRCSSQSGHNTVSWYQQALGQGPQFIFQYYREEENGRGNFPPRFSGLQFPNYSSELNVNALELDDSALYLCASSFGGGRETQYFGPGTRLLVL.

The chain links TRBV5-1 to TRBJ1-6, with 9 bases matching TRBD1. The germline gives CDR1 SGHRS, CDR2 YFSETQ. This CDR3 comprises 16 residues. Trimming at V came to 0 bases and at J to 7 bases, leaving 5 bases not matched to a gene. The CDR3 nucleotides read TGCGCCAGCAGCTTGGCGAAGGGACAGGGAAATTCACCCCTCCACTTT. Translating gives CASSLAKGQGNSPLHF.

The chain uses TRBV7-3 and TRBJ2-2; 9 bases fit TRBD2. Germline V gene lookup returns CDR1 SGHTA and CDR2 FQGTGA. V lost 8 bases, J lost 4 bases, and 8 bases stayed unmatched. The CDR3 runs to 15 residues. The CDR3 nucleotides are TGTGCCAGCGCCTCAGGCGGGGGGGCCACCGGGGAGCTGTTTTTT. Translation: CASASGGGATGELFF.

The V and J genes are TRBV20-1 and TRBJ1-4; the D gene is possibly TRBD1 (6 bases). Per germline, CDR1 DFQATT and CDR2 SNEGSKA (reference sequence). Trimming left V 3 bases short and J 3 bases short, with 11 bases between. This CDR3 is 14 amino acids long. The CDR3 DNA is TGCAGTGCTAGTGTTCCAGGGGCTAATGAAAAACTGTTTTTT. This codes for CSASVPGANEKLFF.

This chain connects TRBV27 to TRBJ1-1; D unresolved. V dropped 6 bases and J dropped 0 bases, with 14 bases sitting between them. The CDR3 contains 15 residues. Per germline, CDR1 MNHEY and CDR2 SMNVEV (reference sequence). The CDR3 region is CASSPRSGMNTEAFF. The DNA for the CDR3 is TGTGCCAGCAGCCCAAGGTCCGGCATGAACACTGAAGCTTTCTTT.

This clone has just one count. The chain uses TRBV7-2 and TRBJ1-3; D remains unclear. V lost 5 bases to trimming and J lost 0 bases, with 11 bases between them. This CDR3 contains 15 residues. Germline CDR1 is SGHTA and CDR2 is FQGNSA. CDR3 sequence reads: CASSPYLSSGNTIYF. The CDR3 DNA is TGTGCCAGCAGCCCCTATCTGAGCTCTGGAAACACCATATATTTT.

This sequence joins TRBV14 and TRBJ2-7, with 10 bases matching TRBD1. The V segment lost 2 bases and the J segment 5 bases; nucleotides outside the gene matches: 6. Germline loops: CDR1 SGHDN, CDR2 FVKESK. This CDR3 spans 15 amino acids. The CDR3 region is CASSQFGTGDNEQYF. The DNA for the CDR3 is TGTGCCAGCAGCCAATTCGGGACAGGGGACAACGAGCAGTACTTC.

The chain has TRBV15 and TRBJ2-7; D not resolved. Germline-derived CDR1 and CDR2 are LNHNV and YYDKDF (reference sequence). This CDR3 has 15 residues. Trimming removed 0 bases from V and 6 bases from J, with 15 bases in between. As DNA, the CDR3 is TGTGCCACCAGCAGAGACTCAGTGGGCCCAGGCGAGCAGTACTTC. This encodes CATSRDSVGPGEQYF. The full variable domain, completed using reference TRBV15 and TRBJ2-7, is DAMVIQNPRYQVTQFGKPVTLSCSQTLNHNVMYWYQQKSSQAPKLLFHYYDKDFNNEADTPDNFQSRRPNTSFCFLDIRSPGLGDTAMYLCATSRDSVGPGEQYFGPGTRLTVT.

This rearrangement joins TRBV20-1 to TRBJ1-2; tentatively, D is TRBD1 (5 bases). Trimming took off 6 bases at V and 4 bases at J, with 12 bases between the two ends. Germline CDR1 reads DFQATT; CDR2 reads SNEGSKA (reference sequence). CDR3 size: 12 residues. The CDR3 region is CSASQGLYGYTF. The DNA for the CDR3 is TGCAGTGCGAGTCAGGGTCTCTATGGCTACACCTTC.

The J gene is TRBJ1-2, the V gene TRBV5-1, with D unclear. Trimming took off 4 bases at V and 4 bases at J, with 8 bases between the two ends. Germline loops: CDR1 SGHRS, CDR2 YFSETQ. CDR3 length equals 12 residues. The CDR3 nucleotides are TGCGCCAGCAGCCCGGTGGGCTATGGCTACACCTTC. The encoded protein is CASSPVGYGYTF.

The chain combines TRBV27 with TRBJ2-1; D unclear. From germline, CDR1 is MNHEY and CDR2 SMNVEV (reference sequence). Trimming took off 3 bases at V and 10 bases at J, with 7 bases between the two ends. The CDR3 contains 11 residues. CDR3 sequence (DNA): TGTGCCAGCAGTTTTGGGGTCGAGCAGTTCTTC. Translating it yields CASSFGVEQFF.

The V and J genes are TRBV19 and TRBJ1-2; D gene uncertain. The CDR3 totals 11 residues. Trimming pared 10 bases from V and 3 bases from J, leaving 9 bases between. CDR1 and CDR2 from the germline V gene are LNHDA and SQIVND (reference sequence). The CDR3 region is CAIHQDYGYTF. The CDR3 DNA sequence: TGTGCCATACATCAAGACTATGGCTACACCTTC.

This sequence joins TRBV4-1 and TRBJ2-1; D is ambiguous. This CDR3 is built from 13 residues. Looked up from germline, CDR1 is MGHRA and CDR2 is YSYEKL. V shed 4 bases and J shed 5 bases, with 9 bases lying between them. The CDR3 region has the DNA TGCGCCAGCAGCCCGACCGTTAACAATGAGCAGTTCTTC. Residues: CASSPTVNNEQFF.